One and the same sample provided the 5 T cell receptor beta chains below, sequenced in a study of metastatic and nonmetastatic thyroid tumors. MiXCR reprocessed the PCR reads for TCRdb. The sample consists of approximately 30,000 clones, approximately 15% of them appearing once. Each patient went into thyroid surgery without having received any treatment. Sequenced material: blood. The receptor source for this set is a male donor with papillary thyroid cancer or a benign thyroid nodule (not recorded which). Some clones in this sample may be carry-over from other donors' samples.

This clone was found a few times. The chain employs TRBV19 and TRBJ1-2; tentative D call: TRBD1 (5 bases). The length of the CDR3 is 15 residues. With 4 bases removed from V and 2 bases from J, the gap between germline ends came to 14 bases. Germline loops: CDR1 LNHDA, CDR2 SQIVND (reference sequence). Here the CDR3 DNA reads TGTGCCAGTAGTACACTGGGGGGTTACAACTATGGCTACACCTTC. It specifies CASSTLGGYNYGYTF.

This chain joins TRBV18 and TRBJ2-1, with D perhaps being TRBD1 or TRBD2 (6 bases each). This CDR3 contains 15 residues. Trimming pared 5 bases from V and 4 bases from J, leaving 15 bases between. Germline V gene sequence: CDR1 KGHSH, CDR2 LQKENI. In DNA, the CDR3 is TGTGCCAGCTCAGTAAAGGGGGGATCTTACAATGAGCAGTTCTTC. This codes for CASSVKGGSYNEQFF.

This clone was observed at least ten times. The rearrangement uses TRBV7-2 and TRBJ2-5, with TRBD2 matching over 15 bases. This CDR3 has 17 residues. Germline CDR1 and CDR2: SGHTA and FQGNSA. The V and J ends lost 4 bases and 0 bases, in that order; junction bases with no gene match: 3. As DNA, the CDR3 is TGTGCCAGCAGCTGGGGACTAGCGGGGGGTGACCAAGAGACCCAGTACTTC. Amino acids: CASSWGLAGGDQETQYF.

This clone was detected many times. V is TRBV3-1 and J is TRBJ2-2; D is unclear. Germline V gene data show CDR1 as LGHDT and CDR2 as YNNKEL (reference sequence). Trimming removed 0 bases at V and 6 bases at J, with 11 bases between. This CDR3 contains 15 residues. For the CDR3, the DNA is TGTGCCAGCAGCCAAGACCCGGGCCTTCCCGGGGAGCTGTTTTTT. Translation gives CASSQDPGLPGELFF.

Turning to this clone: The germline gene is not matched at one end of the junction; a read error may be the cause. The rearrangement joins TRBV19 to TRBJ2-5; tentative D call: TRBD1 (6 bases). The CDR3 is 16 residues long. Germline V gives CDR1 LNHDA, CDR2 SQIVND (reference sequence). The CDR3 nucleotides read TGTGCCAGTAGCACGACAGGTTCCCGCCGTAAAGAGACACAGTACTTC. As protein: CASSTTGSRRKETQYF.